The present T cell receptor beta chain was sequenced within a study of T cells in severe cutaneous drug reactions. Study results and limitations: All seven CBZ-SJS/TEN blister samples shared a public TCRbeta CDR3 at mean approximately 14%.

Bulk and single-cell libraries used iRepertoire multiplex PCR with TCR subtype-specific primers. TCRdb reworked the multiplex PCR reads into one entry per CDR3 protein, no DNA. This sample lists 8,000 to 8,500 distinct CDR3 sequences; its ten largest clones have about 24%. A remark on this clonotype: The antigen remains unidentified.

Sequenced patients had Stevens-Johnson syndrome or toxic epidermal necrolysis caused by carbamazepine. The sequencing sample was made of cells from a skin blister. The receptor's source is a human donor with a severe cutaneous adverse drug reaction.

This chain's CDR3 is CSAQAGGPDNEQFF. V gene TRBV20-1 combines with J gene TRBJ2-1; without DNA, the TCRdb call of TRBD2 cannot be checked. CDR3 length: 14 amino acids. Germline loops: CDR1 DFQATT, CDR2 SNEGSKA (reference sequence).